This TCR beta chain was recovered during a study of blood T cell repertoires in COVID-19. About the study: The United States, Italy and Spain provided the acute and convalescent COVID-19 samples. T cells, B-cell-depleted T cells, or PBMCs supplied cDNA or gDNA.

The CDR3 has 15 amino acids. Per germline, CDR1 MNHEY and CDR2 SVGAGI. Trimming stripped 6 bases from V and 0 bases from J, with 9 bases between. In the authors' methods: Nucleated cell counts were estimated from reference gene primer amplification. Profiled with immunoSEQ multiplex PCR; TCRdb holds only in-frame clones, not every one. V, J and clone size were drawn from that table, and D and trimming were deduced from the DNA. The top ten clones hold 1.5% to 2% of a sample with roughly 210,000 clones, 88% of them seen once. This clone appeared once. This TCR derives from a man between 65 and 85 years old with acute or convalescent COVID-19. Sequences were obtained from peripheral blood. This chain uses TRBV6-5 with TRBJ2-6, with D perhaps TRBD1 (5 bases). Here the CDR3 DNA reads TGTGCCAGCAGACCTACAGGCTCTGGGGCCAACGTCCTGACTTTC. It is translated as CASRPTGSGANVLTF.